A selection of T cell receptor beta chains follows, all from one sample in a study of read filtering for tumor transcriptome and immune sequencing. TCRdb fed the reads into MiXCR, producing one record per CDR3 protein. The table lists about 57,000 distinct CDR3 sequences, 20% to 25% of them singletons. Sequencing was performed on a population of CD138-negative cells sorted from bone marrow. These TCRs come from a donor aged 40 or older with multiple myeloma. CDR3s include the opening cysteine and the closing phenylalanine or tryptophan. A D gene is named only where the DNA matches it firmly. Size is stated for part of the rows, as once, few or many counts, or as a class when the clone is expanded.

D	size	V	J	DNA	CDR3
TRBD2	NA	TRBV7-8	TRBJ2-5	TGTGCCAGCAACCCCGGCGGGAGCCAAGAGACCCAGTACTTC	CASNPGGSQETQYF
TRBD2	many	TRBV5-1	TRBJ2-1	TGCGCCAGCAGCTCAGCGGGAGGGCCGGGGAATGAGCAGTTCTTC	CASSSAGGPGNEQFF
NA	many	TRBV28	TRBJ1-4	TGTGCCAGCAGTACCCCACAAGTACCTGATGAAAAACTGTTTTTT	CASSTPQVPDEKLFF
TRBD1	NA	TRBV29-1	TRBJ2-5	TGCAGCGTAGGACAGGGAGGAGAGACCCAGTACTTC	CSVGQGGETQYF
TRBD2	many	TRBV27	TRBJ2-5	TGTGCCAGCAGTATGGGACTAGCGGGAGGGCCGTTTGAGACCCAGTACTTC	CASSMGLAGGPFETQYF
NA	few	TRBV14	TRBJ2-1	TGTGCCAGCAGCCAAGTCTCCCAGCTCCATGAGCAGTTCTTC	CASSQVSQLHEQFF
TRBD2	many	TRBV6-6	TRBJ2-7	TGTGCCAGCCAACCGCCGCGGGGGGCCAGCTACGAGCAGTACTTC	CASQPPRGASYEQYF
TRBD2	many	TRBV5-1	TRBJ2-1	TGCGCCAGCAGCGCTACTAGCGGGAGGGTGTACAATGAGCAGTTCTTC	CASSATSGRVYNEQFF
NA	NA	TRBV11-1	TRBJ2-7	TGTGCCAGCAGCTTAGGATCCTACGAGCAGTACTTC	CASSLGSYEQYF
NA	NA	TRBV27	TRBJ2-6	TGTGCCAGCAGTCGTGCAGGGGCCAACGTCCTGACTTTC	CASSRAGANVLTF
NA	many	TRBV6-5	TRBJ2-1	TGTGCCAGCAGTTACTCAGGGGCTTACAATGAGCAGTTCTTC	CASSYSGAYNEQFF